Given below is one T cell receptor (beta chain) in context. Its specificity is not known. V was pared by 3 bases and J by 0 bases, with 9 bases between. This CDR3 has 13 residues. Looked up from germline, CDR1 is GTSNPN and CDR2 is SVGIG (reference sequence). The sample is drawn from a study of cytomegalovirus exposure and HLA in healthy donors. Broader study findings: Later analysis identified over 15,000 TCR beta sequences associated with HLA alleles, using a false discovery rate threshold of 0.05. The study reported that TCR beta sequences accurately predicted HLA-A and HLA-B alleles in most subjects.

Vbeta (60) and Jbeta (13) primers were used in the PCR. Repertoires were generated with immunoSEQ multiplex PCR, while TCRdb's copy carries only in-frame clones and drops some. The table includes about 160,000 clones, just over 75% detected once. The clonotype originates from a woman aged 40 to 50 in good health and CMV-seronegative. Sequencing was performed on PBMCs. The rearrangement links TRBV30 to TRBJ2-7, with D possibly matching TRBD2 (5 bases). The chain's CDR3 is CAWRLTSSYEQYF. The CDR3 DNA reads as TGTGCCTGGAGACTTACTAGCTCCTACGAGCAGTACTTC.